The 14 T cell receptor beta chains presented below share a single source sample, sequenced in a study of T-cell reconstitution after alpha-beta-depleted transplantation in children. Unique molecular identifiers were used in preparing the TCRbeta library. From the PCR reads, TCRdb called clonotypes with MiXCR, one entry per CDR3 protein. This sample has just over 950,000 distinct CDR3 sequences; about 26% occur once, and the top ten carry under 30%. This specimen consisted of PBMCs, mostly from graft donor cells, obtained 360 days after TCRalphabeta/CD19-depleted stem cell transplant. The receptors were sampled from a boy younger than two who had a stem cell transplant for SCID, so the T cells may come from the graft donor.

The sample holds a few counts of this clonotype. The rearrangement links TRBV29-1 to TRBJ1-4, with TRBD1 matching over 9 bases. Germline assignment: CDR1 SQVTM and CDR2 ANQGSEA. The CDR3 consists of 13 residues. Trimming removed 6 bases from V and 7 bases from J; junction bases left unmatched: 6. The CDR3 protein is CSVRGQGGEKLFF. As DNA, the CDR3 is TGCAGCGTCCGGGGACAGGGTGGTGAAAAACTGTTTTTT.

This chain links TRBV6-5 with TRBJ2-7; 10 bases map to TRBD1. The CDR3 totals 16 residues. Germline V lookup: CDR1 MNHEY, CDR2 SVGAGI. The J segment lost 5 bases and the V segment lost 1 base, leaving 8 bases of the junction unmatched. The CDR3 loop reads CASSYFPGQGWNEQYF. The CDR3 bases are TGTGCCAGCAGTTACTTTCCGGGACAGGGGTGGAACGAGCAGTACTTC.

This clonotype was seen a few times. The CDR3 nucleotides are TGTGCCAGCAGCTCGAGGGAAGAGGTAGCGGGGGTTCGGGAGACCCAGTACTTC. Amino acids: CASSSREEVAGVRETQYF. V is TRBV5-6 and J is TRBJ2-5; TRBD2 aligns across 9 bases. The CDR3 has 18 amino acids. Germline V gene lookup returns CDR1 SGHDT and CDR2 YYEEEE. V shed 3 bases and J 5 bases; nucleotides not matched to a gene: 17.

The chain combines TRBV4-3 with TRBJ2-2; a weak D match, TRBD2 (6 bases). CDR1 and CDR2 from the germline V gene are LGHNA and YSLEER. Trimming removed 1 base from V and 4 bases from J, with 16 bases in between. The CDR3 is 17 amino acids. CDR3: CASSQVPLAGGTGELFF. The CDR3 nucleotides read TGCGCCAGCAGCCAAGTCCCACTAGCTGGGGGCACCGGGGAGCTGTTTTTT.

This clonotype turned up a few times. V usage is TRBV29-1 and J usage is TRBJ2-5; perhaps TRBD1 as D (5 bases). Trimming removed 3 bases at V and 4 bases at J, with 12 bases between. The CDR3 runs to 13 residues. CDR1 and CDR2 from the germline V gene are SQVTM and ANQGSEA. The CDR3 reads CSVDPWQGETQYF. The CDR3 region has the DNA TGCAGCGTTGACCCCTGGCAGGGAGAGACCCAGTACTTC.

The V gene is TRBV5-6, the J gene TRBJ2-2; D possibly corresponds to TRBD1 (7 bases). Germline loops: CDR1 SGHDT, CDR2 YYEEEE. The germline V and J ends were trimmed by 0 bases and 3 bases, with 12 bases remaining between them. This CDR3 contains 16 residues. CDR3 in amino acids: CASSLDRGGYTGELFF. In DNA form, the CDR3 reads TGTGCCAGCAGCTTGGACAGGGGAGGATACACCGGGGAGCTGTTTTTT.

This rearrangement joins TRBV4-3 to TRBJ2-1, with TRBD2 identical over 7 bases. In germline, CDR1 is LGHNA, CDR2 YSLEER. Unmatched junction bases numbered 6, after V lost 0 bases and J lost 4 bases. This CDR3 contains 16 residues. The CDR3 protein is CASSQDGDGGYNEQFF. The CDR3 bases are TGCGCCAGCAGCCAAGATGGCGACGGGGGGTACAATGAGCAGTTCTTC.

In its sample, this clonotype was seen a few times. V usage is TRBV7-9 and J usage is TRBJ2-1; 7 nucleotides align to TRBD2. Per germline, CDR1 SEHNR and CDR2 FQNEAQ (reference sequence). The CDR3 is 15 residues long. With 7 bases clipped from V and 0 bases from J, the junction kept 6 bases outside the gene matches. Written as DNA, the CDR3 is TGTGCCAGCATCAGGACGGGAGGCTCCTACAATGAGCAGTTCTTC. Its translation is CASIRTGGSYNEQFF.

The chain uses TRBV6-2 or TRBV6-3 and TRBJ2-2; no firm D call. Trimming pared 0 bases from V and 6 bases from J, leaving 14 bases between. This CDR3 is 16 amino acids long. Germline V gene data show CDR1 as MNHEY and CDR2 as SVGEGT. DNA for the CDR3: TGTGCCAGCAGTTACTCGGCTTCTTCTAGACCCGGGGAGCTGTTTTTT. Protein sequence: CASSYSASSRPGELFF.

This clonotype appeared many times. V gene TRBV20-1 combines with J gene TRBJ2-3; possibly TRBD1 or TRBD2 for D (5 bases each). The CDR3 totals 12 residues. V was pared by 3 bases and J by 4 bases, with 8 bases between. CDR1 is DFQATT, CDR2 SNEGSKA, per germline (reference sequence). Here the CDR3 DNA reads TGCAGTGCTAGTGGGGGACCAGATACGCAGTATTTT. Residues: CSASGGPDTQYF.

This sequence joins TRBV10-3 and TRBJ1-5; no firm D call. V was trimmed by 5 bases and J by 3 bases, leaving 8 bases between them. CDR1 is ENHRY, CDR2 SYGVKD, per germline. This CDR3 spans 13 amino acids. DNA of the CDR3: TGTGCCATCAGTAATGGTTCCAATCAGCCCCAGCATTTT. Its protein is CAISNGSNQPQHF.

This clonotype was observed a handful of times. This rearrangement joins TRBV3-1 to TRBJ2-7, with no clear D. Trimming cost V 1 base and J 6 bases, with 7 bases left between them. CDR1 and CDR2 (germline): LGHDT, YNNKEL (reference sequence). The CDR3 extends over 12 amino acids. CDR3 residues: CASSQVPGEQYF. CDR3 nucleotide sequence: TGTGCCAGCAGCCAAGTACCGGGCGAGCAGTACTTC.

The rearrangement links TRBV28 to TRBJ1-2, with 7 nucleotides matching TRBD1. V dropped 7 bases and J dropped 4; count of bases not matched to a gene: 6. This CDR3 spans 13 amino acids. Germline CDR1 reads MDHEN; CDR2 reads SYDVKM. The CDR3 is CASTEGAVYGYTF. The CDR3 DNA reads TGTGCCAGCACGGAGGGGGCTGTCTATGGCTACACCTTC.

V usage is TRBV9 and J usage is TRBJ1-4; no clear D. The germline gives CDR1 SGDLS, CDR2 YYNGEE. The CDR3 runs to 16 residues. Trimming shortened V by 0 bases and J by 0 bases, and 9 bases separated the two germline ends. The CDR3: CASSVGGPTTNEKLFF. CDR3 in DNA: TGTGCCAGCAGCGTAGGTGGACCGACAACTAATGAAAAACTGTTTTTT.